The T cell receptor (beta chain) under discussion was sequenced for a study of HIV-infected children after antiretroviral therapy interruption. The study's findings and limits: Naive CD4+ Gini coefficient rose by interruption end, suggesting clonal expansion.

Only a few counts were recorded for this clonotype. Its specificity is unknown. Germline V gene lookup returns CDR1 SGHRS and CDR2 YFSETQ. V lost 4 bases to trimming and J lost 5 bases, with 9 bases between them. CDR3 size: 13 residues. This sample's treatment: PENTA 11 planned treatment interruption arm or continuous ART arm. Unique molecular identifiers were included in an RNA-based 3' RACE TCR library. TCRdb re-called the 3' RACE reads through MiXCR, storing one row per CDR3 protein. The data contain about 46,000 distinct CDR3 sequences, about 4.3% of them singletons. The chain carries TRBV5-1 and TRBJ1-4, with D hard to call. The TCR was taken from a pool of human donors with HIV. Sequenced here: CD45RA+ CD4+ T cells from PBMCs, pooled from several time points, sampled from a donor given antiretroviral therapy, either interrupted or continuous. As for subset: naive CD4+ CD45RA+ CD45RO- T cells. DNA for the CDR3: TGCGCCAGCAGCCGGGGAGAGAATGAAAAACTGTTTTTT. Amino acid sequence: CASSRGENEKLFF. The full variable domain, its missing parts supplied by reference TRBV5-1 and TRBJ1-4, is KAGVTQTPRYLIKTRGQQVTLSCSPISGHRSVSWYQQTPGQGLQFLFEYFSETQRNKGNFPGRFSGRQFSNSRSEMNVSTLELGDSALYLCASSRGENEKLFFGSGTQLSVL.